The 29 T cell receptor beta chains listed next were all sequenced from one sample in a study of cytomegalovirus exposure and HLA in healthy donors. Both 60 Vbeta primers and 13 Jbeta primers went into the PCR. TCRdb's copy holds only in-frame clones and misses some; the assay was immunoSEQ multiplex PCR. The table includes over 100,000 clones, almost 80% detected once. The material sequenced was PBMCs. The origin of the receptors is a man aged 55 to 70 in good health and CMV-seropositive.

This chain uses TRBV2 with TRBJ2-6, with a weak D call TRBD2 (7 bases). From germline, CDR1 is SNHLY and CDR2 FYNNEI. The CDR3 has 16 residues. Deletions cut 7 bases from V and 2 bases from J, with 15 bases between. CDR3 in amino acids: CASKAGASTGANVLTF. The CDR3 bases are TGTGCCAGCAAGGCGGGGGCCTCCACTGGGGCCAACGTCCTGACTTTC.

A few counts support this clone. The chain uses TRBV11-2 and TRBJ1-5; perhaps TRBD1 as D (6 bases). Germline values: CDR1 SGHAT, CDR2 FQNNGV. The CDR3 is 15 amino acids. V was pared by 1 base and J by 2 bases, with 9 bases between. CDR3 amino acids: CASSLGQVGNQPQHF. DNA of the CDR3: TGTGCCAGCAGCTTAGGACAGGTGGGCAATCAGCCCCAGCATTTT.

This clone was seen only once. The junction does not match germline at one end; this may be a read error. The chain joins TRBV7-9 to TRBJ2-7; D is possibly TRBD1 (5 bases). The length of the CDR3 is 12 residues. Germline V lookup: CDR1 SEHNR, CDR2 FQNEAQ (reference sequence). The CDR3 DNA reads as TGTTCCAGCACCACAGGAATCTACGAGCAGTACTTC. Residues: CSSTTGIYEQYF.

The chain recombines TRBV18 with TRBJ1-1; TRBD1 matches 7 bases. V lost 1 base, J lost 0 bases, and 5 bases stayed unmatched. This CDR3 contains 16 residues. Looked up from germline, CDR1 is KGHSH and CDR2 is LQKENI. The CDR3 protein is CASSPRDRSMNTEAFF. In nucleotides, the CDR3 is TGTGCCAGCTCACCACGGGACAGATCGATGAACACTGAAGCTTTCTTT.

The chain links TRBV19 to TRBJ2-7; 7 nucleotides line up with TRBD1. In germline, CDR1 is LNHDA, CDR2 SQIVND (reference sequence). This CDR3 has 13 residues. V trimming: 3 bases; J trimming: 4 bases; junction bases outside the gene matches: 3. The CDR3 coding sequence is TGTGCCAGTAGTATCGGGACAGTGTACGAGCAGTACTTC. Its translation is CASSIGTVYEQYF.

The rearrangement links TRBV6-5 to TRBJ2-4; weak D call: TRBD2 (7 bases). This CDR3 is 14 amino acids long. V lost 7 bases and J 7 bases, leaving 17 bases between the germline ends. Germline V gene data show CDR1 as MNHEY and CDR2 as SVGAGI. In DNA form, the CDR3 reads TGTGCCAGCACCGACCCTCGGGGGGCGAACATTCAGTACTTC. Translation gives CASTDPRGANIQYF.

This chain uses TRBV28 with TRBJ1-2; TRBD1 matches 10 bases. CDR1 MDHEN and CDR2 SYDVKM come from the germline V gene. Trimming at V came to 1 base and at J to 1 base, leaving 6 bases not matched to a gene. The CDR3 is 17 amino acids. The chain's CDR3 is CASSLYATGGYNYGYTF. The CDR3 bases are TGTGCCAGCAGTTTATACGCGACAGGGGGCTATAACTATGGCTACACCTTC.

Remarks on this clone: Its ends do not fully match the called genes, so a read error is possible. The sample carries other DNA sequences with the same CDR3. The V gene is TRBV2, the J gene TRBJ1-2, with 8 bases fitting TRBD1. CDR3 size: 12 residues. From germline, CDR1 is SNHLY and CDR2 FYNNEI. The chain's CDR3 is CASRGLYYGYTF. In DNA form, the CDR3 reads TGCGCCAGCAGGGGGCTTTACTATGGCTACACCTTC.

The rearrangement joins TRBV30 to TRBJ1-4, with a tentative D call TRBD1 (5 bases). The CDR3 has 13 amino acids. The V end lost 4 bases, the J end lost 7 bases, and 13 bases lay between the germline ends. In germline, CDR1 is GTSNPN, CDR2 SVGIG (reference sequence). The CDR3 bases are TGTGCCTGGACCTACACCGGGGGTGAAAAACTGTTTTTT. This translates into CAWTYTGGEKLFF.

DNA of the CDR3: TGCGCCAGCAGCCAAGCGCCCGGGGGGCTGGGAGAGACCCAGTACTTC. Protein: CASSQAPGGLGETQYF. The chain uses TRBV4-1 and TRBJ2-5; tentatively, D is TRBD2 (7 bases). The germline gives CDR1 MGHRA, CDR2 YSYEKL. The V end lost 1 base, the J end lost 4 bases, and 16 bases lay between the germline ends. The CDR3 runs to 16 residues.

V gene TRBV10-3 combines with J gene TRBJ1-2, with TRBD1 matching 9 bases. The length of the CDR3 is 13 residues. Germline CDR1 reads ENHRY; CDR2 reads SYGVKD. With V trimmed by 9 bases and J by 3 bases, 5 bases remained unmatched. The DNA of the CDR3 is TGTGCCATGGGACAGGGTCCTGACTATGGCTACACCTTC. Its translation is CAMGQGPDYGYTF.

This clone was picked up one time. The chain couples TRBV5-5 to TRBJ1-6; 8 bases map to TRBD1. The CDR3 is made up of 15 amino acids. Germline loops: CDR1 SGHKS, CDR2 YYEKEE (reference sequence). Trimming removed 4 bases from V and 7 bases from J; junction bases left unmatched: 7. The chain's CDR3 is CASSGGQGVNSPLHF. As DNA, the CDR3 is TGTGCCAGCAGCGGAGGACAGGGTGTGAATTCACCCCTCCACTTT.

The table lists this clone with a few counts. J is TRBJ1-1 and V is TRBV6-4; D is ambiguous. The V gene lost 4 bases and the J gene lost 8 bases, with 11 bases spanning the gap. Germline V gives CDR1 MRHNA, CDR2 SNTAGT. This CDR3 is 12 amino acids long. This chain's CDR3 is CASSALTGEAFF. CDR3 nucleotides: TGTGCCAGCAGTGCCCTGACCGGGGAAGCTTTCTTT.

The J gene is TRBJ1-4, the V gene TRBV19; D possibly corresponds to TRBD1 (5 bases). This CDR3 has 15 amino acids. V lost 4 bases, J lost 4 bases, and 13 bases lay in between. The germline CDR1 and CDR2 sequences are LNHDA and SQIVND (reference sequence). The CDR3 sequence is CASSTPRGNNEKLFF. CDR3 DNA: TGTGCCAGTAGTACCCCCCGGGGGAATAATGAAAAACTGTTTTTT.

The gene calls are TRBV9 and TRBJ1-1; 11 bases align to TRBD1. Per the germline V gene, CDR1 is SGDLS and CDR2 is YYNGEE. This CDR3 has 13 residues. V shed 5 bases and J 5 bases; nucleotides not matched to a gene: 2. CDR3 protein: CASRGQGDTEAFF. Here the CDR3 DNA reads TGTGCCAGCAGGGGACAGGGGGATACTGAAGCTTTCTTT. Full variable domain (rest looked up from reference TRBV9 and TRBJ1-1): DSGVTQTPKHLITATGQRVTLRCSPRSGDLSVYWYQQSLDQGLQFLIQYYNGEERAKGNILERFSAQQFPDLHSELNLSSLELGDSALYFCASRGQGDTEAFFGQGTRLTVV.

The rearrangement links TRBV11-2 to TRBJ1-2; D gene ambiguous. From germline, CDR1 is SGHAT and CDR2 FQNNGV. CDR3 length: 13 amino acids. The ends were cut back, 7 bases at V and 4 bases at J, with 13 bases in the middle. The CDR3 DNA sequence: TGTGCCAGCAAAGGTACCGCTAGCTATGGCTACACCTTC. Translated: CASKGTASYGYTF.

The chain has TRBV5-4 and TRBJ2-5, with a weak D call TRBD1 (5 bases). The CDR3 contains 12 residues. V dropped 8 bases and J dropped 5 bases, with 13 bases sitting between them. Germline V lookup: CDR1 SGHNT, CDR2 YYREEE (reference sequence). The CDR3 region has the DNA TGTGCCAGTTCAAGGGGTAGGGAGACCCAGTACTTC. The encoded protein is CASSRGRETQYF.

The chain employs TRBV6-1 and TRBJ2-5, with D perhaps TRBD2 (5 bases). Germline loops: CDR1 MNHNS, CDR2 SASEGT. Trimming took off 6 bases at V and 4 bases at J, with 18 bases between the two ends. The CDR3 loop spans 15 amino acids. CDR3 coding DNA: TGTGCCAGCAGCCTTTTCTGGCTAGCAGGAGAGACCCAGTACTTC. Translating it yields CASSLFWLAGETQYF.

The V and J genes are TRBV10-3 and TRBJ2-7; D perhaps matches TRBD1 (5 bases). Germline CDR1 ENHRY, CDR2 SYGVKD. Trimming removed 0 bases at V and 5 bases at J, with 11 bases between. The CDR3 is 14 residues long. The CDR3 nucleotides read TGTGCCATCAGTGAGTCGGGCAGGGCCCACGAGCAGTACTTC. Translation: CAISESGRAHEQYF.

This clone appeared a few times. The CDR3 nucleotides are TGCGCCAGCAGCCAAGATCGGGGACATACCAATGAAAAACTGTTTTTT. It translates to CASSQDRGHTNEKLFF. The chain recombines TRBV4-3 with TRBJ1-4, with D tentatively TRBD1 (6 bases). The CDR3 has 16 residues. From germline, CDR1 is LGHNA and CDR2 YSLEER. Between the trimmed V and J ends, which lost 0 bases and 5 bases, there was a span of 13 bases.

The chain recombines TRBV15 with TRBJ1-2; a weak D match, TRBD1 (5 bases). Germline V lookup: CDR1 LNHNV, CDR2 YYDKDF (reference sequence). This CDR3 has 14 amino acids. Trimming cost V 1 base and J 0 bases, with 6 bases left between them. Here the CDR3 reads CATSRGGANYGYTF. In nucleotides, the CDR3 is TGTGCCACCAGCAGAGGGGGGGCTAACTATGGCTACACCTTC.

The chain is built from TRBV7-9 and TRBJ2-1; TRBD1 agrees at 8 bases. This CDR3 region has 17 residues. Germline V gene sequence: CDR1 SEHNR, CDR2 FQNEAQ (reference sequence). V dropped 4 bases and J dropped 5; count of bases not matched to a gene: 13. The chain's CDR3 is CASSSRYRTGLDNEQFF. The DNA for the CDR3 is TGTGCCAGCAGCTCCAGATACCGGACAGGGTTAGACAATGAGCAGTTCTTC.

The chain uses TRBV5-1 and TRBJ1-3, with TRBD1 matching over 7 bases. Germline V gene lookup returns CDR1 SGHRS and CDR2 YFSETQ. The ends lost 0 bases at V and 1 base at J; junction bases unmatched: 7. The CDR3 sequence is 17 residues long. CDR3 sequence: CASSLVGQAPSGNTIYF. The CDR3, as DNA: TGCGCCAGCAGCTTGGTCGGACAGGCACCTTCTGGAAACACCATATATTTT.

The chain carries TRBV9 and TRBJ2-1; 9 nucleotides agree with TRBD2. This CDR3 has 16 residues. The germline CDR1 and CDR2 sequences are SGDLS and YYNGEE. Trimming at V came to 0 bases and at J to 7 bases, leaving 8 bases not matched to a gene. The CDR3 nucleotides are TGTGCCAGCAGCGTAGGGGGTAGCGGGGGAGTAAATGAGCAGTTCTTC. Its protein is CASSVGGSGGVNEQFF.

The CDR3 bases are TGTGCCAGCAAACCCCTTGCCGGGACAGGGGTTACCCAGTACTTC. Amino acid sequence: CASKPLAGTGVTQYF. V and J are TRBV2 and TRBJ2-5, with 10 positions matching TRBD1. The CDR3 sequence is 15 residues long. Germline loops: CDR1 SNHLY, CDR2 FYNNEI. Trimming at V came to 7 bases and at J to 8 bases, leaving 13 bases not matched to a gene.

This clone appeared a few times. V and J are TRBV27 and TRBJ1-2; 8 positions agree with TRBD1. The CDR3 is made up of 17 amino acids. V shed 3 bases, J shed 3 bases, and the junction held 12 bases outside the gene matches. Germline V gene data show CDR1 as MNHEY and CDR2 as SMNVEV (reference sequence). In DNA form, the CDR3 reads TGTGCCAGCAGTTTCAGGAGGGTCAGGGGGCGAGACTATGGCTACACCTTC. Translating it yields CASSFRRVRGRDYGYTF.

The V gene is TRBV5-1, the J gene TRBJ1-2; 9 bases map to TRBD1. Germline V gene lookup returns CDR1 SGHRS and CDR2 YFSETQ. This CDR3 region has 18 residues. Germline trimming cut 4 bases from V and 0 bases from J; bases unmatched to any gene: 13. The CDR3 DNA is TGCGCCAGCAGCGTTCCGGGACAGGGAAGCGGAGCTAACTATGGCTACACCTTC. This encodes CASSVPGQGSGANYGYTF.

The gene calls are TRBV9 and TRBJ1-1; TRBD1 matches at 10 bases. CDR1 SGDLS and CDR2 YYNGEE come from the germline V gene. The ends lost 3 bases at V and 6 bases at J; junction bases unmatched: 8. This CDR3 has 15 residues. CDR3 region: CASSAGQGGRAEAFF. CDR3 bases: TGTGCCAGCAGCGCCGGACAGGGGGGTAGGGCTGAAGCTTTCTTT. Variable domain in full (rest from reference TRBV9 and TRBJ1-1): DSGVTQTPKHLITATGQRVTLRCSPRSGDLSVYWYQQSLDQGLQFLIQYYNGEERAKGNILERFSAQQFPDLHSELNLSSLELGDSALYFCASSAGQGGRAEAFFGQGTRLTVV.

The rearrangement uses TRBV5-1 and TRBJ2-1, with a possible D match to TRBD2 (6 bases). Trimming pared 4 bases from V and 5 bases from J, leaving 16 bases between. This CDR3 region has 15 residues. CDR1 and CDR2 from the germline V gene are SGHRS and YFSETQ. The DNA of the CDR3 is TGCGCCAGCAGCCGTAGAACGCGGGAACACAATGAGCAGTTCTTC. Encoded protein: CASSRRTREHNEQFF.